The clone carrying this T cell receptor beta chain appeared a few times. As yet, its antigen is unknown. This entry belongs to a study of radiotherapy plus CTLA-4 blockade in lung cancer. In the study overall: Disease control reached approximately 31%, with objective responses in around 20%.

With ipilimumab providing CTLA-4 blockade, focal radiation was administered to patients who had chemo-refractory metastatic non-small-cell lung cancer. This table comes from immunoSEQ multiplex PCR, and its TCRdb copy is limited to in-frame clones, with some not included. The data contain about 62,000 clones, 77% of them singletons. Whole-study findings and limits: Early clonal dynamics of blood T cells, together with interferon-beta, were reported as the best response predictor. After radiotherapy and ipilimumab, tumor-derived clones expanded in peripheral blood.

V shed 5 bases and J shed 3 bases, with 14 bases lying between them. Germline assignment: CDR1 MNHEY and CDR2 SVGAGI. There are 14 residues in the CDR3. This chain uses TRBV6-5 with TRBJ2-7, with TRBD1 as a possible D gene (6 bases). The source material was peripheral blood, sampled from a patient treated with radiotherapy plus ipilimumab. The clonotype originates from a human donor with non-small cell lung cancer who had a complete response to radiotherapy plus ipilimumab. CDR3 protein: CASSLGQILYEQYF. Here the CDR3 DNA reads TGTGCCAGCAGTCTCGGACAGATTCTCTACGAGCAGTACTTC.